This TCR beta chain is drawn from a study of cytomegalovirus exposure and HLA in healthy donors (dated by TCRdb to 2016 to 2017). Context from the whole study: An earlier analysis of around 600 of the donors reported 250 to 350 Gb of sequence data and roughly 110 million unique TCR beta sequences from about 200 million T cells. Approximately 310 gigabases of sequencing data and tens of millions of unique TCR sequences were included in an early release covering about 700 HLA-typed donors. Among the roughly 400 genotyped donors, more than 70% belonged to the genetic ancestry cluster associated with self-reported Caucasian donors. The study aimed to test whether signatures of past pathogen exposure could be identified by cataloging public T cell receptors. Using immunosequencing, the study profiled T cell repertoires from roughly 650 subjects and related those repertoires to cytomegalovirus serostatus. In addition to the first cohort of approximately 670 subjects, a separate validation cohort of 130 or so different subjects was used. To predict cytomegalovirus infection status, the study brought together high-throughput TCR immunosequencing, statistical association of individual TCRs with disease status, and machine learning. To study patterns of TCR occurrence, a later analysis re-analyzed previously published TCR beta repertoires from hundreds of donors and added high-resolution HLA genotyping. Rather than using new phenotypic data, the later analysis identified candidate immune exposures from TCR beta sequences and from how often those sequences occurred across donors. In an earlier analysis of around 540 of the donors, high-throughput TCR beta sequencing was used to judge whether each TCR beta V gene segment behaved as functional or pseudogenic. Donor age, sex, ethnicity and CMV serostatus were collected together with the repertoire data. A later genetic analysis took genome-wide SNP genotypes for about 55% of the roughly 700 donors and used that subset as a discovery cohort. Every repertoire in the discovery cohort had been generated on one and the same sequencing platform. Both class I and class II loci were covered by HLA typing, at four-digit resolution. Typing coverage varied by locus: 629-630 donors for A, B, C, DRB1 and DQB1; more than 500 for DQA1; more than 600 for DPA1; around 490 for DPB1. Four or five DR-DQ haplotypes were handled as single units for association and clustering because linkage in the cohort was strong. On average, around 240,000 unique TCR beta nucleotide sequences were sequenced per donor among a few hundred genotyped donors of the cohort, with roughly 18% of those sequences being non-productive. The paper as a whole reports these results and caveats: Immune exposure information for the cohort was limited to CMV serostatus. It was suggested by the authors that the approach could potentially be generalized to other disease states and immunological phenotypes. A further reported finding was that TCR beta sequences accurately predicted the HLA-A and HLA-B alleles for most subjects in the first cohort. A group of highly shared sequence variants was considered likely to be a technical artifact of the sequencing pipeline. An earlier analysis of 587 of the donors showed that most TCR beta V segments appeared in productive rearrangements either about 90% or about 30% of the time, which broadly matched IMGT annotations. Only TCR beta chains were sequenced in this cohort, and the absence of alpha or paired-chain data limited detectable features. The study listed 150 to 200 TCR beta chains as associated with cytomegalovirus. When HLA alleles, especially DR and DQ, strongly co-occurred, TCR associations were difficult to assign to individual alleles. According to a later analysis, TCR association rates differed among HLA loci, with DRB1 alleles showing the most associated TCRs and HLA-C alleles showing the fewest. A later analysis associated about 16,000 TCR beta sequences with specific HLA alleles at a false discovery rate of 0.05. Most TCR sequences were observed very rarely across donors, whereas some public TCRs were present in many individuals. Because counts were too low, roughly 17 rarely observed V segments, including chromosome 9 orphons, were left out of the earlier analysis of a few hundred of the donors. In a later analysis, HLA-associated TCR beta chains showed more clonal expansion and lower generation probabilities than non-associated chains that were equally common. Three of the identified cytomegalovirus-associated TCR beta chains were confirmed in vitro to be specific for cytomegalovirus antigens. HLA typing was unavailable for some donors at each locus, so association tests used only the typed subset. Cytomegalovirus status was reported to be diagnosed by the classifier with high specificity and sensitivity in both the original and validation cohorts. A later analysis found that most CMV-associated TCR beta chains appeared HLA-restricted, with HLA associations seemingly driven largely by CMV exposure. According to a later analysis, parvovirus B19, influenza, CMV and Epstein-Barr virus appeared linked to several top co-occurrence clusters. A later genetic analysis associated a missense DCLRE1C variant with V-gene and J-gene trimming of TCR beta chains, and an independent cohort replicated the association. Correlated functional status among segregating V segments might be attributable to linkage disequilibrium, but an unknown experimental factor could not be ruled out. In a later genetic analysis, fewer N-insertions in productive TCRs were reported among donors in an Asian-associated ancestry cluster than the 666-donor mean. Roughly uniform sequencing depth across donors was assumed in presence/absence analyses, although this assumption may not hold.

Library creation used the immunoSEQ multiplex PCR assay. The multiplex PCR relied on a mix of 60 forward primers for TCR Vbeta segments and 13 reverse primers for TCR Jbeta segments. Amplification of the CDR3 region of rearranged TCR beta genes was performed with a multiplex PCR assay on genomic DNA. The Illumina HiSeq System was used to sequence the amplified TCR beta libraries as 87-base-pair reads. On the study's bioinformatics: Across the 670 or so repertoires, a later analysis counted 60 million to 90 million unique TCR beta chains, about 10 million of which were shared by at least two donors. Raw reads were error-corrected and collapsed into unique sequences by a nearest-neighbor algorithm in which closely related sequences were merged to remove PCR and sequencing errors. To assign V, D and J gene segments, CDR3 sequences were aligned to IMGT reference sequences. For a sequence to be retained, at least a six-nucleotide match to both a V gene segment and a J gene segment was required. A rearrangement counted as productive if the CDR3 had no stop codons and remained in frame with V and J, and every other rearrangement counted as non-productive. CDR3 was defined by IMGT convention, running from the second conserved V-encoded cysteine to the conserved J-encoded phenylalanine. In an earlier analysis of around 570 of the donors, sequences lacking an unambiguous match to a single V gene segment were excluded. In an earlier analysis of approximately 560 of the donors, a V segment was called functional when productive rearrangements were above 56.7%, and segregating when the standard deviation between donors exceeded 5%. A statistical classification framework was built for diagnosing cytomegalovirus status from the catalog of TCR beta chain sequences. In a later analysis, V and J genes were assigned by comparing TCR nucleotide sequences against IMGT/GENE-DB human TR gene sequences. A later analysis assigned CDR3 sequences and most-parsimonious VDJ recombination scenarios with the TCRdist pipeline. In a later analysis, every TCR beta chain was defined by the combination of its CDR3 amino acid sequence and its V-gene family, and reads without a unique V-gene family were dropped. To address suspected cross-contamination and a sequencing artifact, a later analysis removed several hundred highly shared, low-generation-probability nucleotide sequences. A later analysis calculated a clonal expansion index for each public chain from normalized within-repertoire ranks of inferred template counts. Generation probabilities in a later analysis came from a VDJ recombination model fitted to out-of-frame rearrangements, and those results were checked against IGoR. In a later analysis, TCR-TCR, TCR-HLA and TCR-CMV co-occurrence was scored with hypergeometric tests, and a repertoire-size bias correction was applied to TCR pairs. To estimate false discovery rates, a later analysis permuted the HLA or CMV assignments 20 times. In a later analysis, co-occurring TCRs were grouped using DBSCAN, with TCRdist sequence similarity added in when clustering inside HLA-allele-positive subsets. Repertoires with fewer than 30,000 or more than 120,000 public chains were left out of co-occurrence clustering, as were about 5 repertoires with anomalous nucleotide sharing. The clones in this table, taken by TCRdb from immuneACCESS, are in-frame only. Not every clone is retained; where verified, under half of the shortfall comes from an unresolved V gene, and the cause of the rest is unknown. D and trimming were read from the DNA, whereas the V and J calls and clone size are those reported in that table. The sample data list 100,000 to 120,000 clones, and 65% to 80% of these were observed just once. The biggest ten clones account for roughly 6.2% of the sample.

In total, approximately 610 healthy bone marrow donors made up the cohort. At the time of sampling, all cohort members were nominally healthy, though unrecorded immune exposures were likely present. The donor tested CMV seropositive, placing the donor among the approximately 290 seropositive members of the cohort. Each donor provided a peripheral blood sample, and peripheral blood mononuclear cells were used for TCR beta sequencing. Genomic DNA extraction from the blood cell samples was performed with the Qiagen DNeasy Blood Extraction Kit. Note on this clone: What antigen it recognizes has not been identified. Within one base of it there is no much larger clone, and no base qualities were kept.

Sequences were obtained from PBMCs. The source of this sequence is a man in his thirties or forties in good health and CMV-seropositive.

This receptor has the CDR3 CASSGRTGVRYGYTF. In nucleotide form, the sequence is TGTGCCAGCAGCGGCAGGACAGGTGTAAGATATGGCTACACCTTC. Recombination joined TRBV9 with TRBJ1-2, with 7 junctional bases fitting TRBD1. Including the terminal cysteine and phenylalanine, the CDR3 comprises 15 residues. Here the CDR3 DNA is all that survives: 45 bases in frame from base 1. The germline V gene provides CDR1 SGDLS and CDR2 YYNGEE. V is trimmed back by 3 bases and J by 5 bases, and the junction contains 10 bases that no gene match accounts for.